This T cell receptor (beta chain) is from a study of T cells in women clearing cervical HPV infection. Profiling relied on immunoSEQ multiplex PCR, and the TCRdb table lists in-frame clones only, not all of them. This sample carries around 39,000 clones, with approximately 6.3% going to the ten biggest clones. The TCR originated in a woman aged 18 to 75 with a cervical HPV16 infection that either progressed to CIN3+ or cleared (not recorded which). Sequencing used blood buffy coat.

The CDR3 region is CASGEDSYNSPLFF. CDR3 bases read: TGTGCCAGCGGGGAGGACAGCTATAATTCACCA. V is TRBV2 and J is TRBJ1-4, with D perhaps matching TRBD1 (6 bases). The read terminates 3 residues before the CDR3 end, so the remaining end is supplied by the germline J gene. The CDR3 covers 14 residues. Germline CDR1 SNHLY, CDR2 FYNNEI.